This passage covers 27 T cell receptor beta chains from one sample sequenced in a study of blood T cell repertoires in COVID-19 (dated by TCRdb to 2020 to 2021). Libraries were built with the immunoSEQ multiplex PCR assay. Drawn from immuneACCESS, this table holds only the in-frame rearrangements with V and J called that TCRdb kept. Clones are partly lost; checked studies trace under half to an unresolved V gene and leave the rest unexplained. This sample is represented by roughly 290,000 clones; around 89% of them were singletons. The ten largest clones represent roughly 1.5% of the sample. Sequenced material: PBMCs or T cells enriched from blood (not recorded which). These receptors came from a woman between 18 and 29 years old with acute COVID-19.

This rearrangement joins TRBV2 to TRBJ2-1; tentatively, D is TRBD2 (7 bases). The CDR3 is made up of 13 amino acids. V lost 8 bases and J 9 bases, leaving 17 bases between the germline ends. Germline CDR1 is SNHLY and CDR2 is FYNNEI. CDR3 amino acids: CASSSRGAIEQFF. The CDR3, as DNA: TGTGCCAGCTCCTCTCGGGGGGCGATTGAGCAGTTCTTC. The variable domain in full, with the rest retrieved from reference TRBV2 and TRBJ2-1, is EPEVTQTPSHQVTQMGQEVILRCVPISNHLYFYWYRQILGQKVEFLVSFYNNEISEKSEIFDDQFSVERPDGSNFTLKIRSTKLEDSAMYFCASSSRGAIEQFFGPGTRLTVL.

The CDR3 DNA reads TGTGCCAGCAGCTTAACGAGGGTCGGTGAGCAGTTCTTC. Translating it yields CASSLTRVGEQFF. The rearrangement links TRBV7-3 to TRBJ2-1, with D possibly being TRBD2 (5 bases). V was cut by 0 bases and J by 9 bases, with 9 bases left in between. The CDR3 consists of 13 residues. Germline loops: CDR1 SGHTA, CDR2 FQGTGA. Based on the CDR3 plus reference TRBV7-3 and TRBJ2-1, the full variable domain is GAGVSQTPSNKVTEKGKYVELRCDPISGHTALYWYRQSLGQGPEFLIYFQGTGAADDSGLPNDRFFAVRPEGSVSTLKIQRTERGDSAVYLCASSLTRVGEQFFGPGTRLTVL.

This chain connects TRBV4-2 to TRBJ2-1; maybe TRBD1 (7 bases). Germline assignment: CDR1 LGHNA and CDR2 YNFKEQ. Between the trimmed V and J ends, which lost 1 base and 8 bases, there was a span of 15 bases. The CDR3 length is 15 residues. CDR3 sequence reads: CASSQVGQGGHEQFF. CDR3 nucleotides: TGTGCCAGCAGCCAAGTGGGTCAGGGGGGACATGAGCAGTTCTTC.

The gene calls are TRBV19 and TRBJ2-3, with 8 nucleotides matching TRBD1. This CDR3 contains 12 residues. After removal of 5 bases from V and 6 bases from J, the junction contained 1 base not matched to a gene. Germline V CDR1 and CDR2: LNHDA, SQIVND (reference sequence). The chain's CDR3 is CASSDRGDTQYF. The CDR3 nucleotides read TGTGCCAGTAGTGACAGGGGTGATACGCAGTATTTT.

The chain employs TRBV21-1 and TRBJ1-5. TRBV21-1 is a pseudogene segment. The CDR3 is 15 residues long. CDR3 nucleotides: TGTGCCAGCAGCAAAAAACTTGGTATTAATCAGCCCCAGCATTTT. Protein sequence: CASSKKLGINQPQHF.

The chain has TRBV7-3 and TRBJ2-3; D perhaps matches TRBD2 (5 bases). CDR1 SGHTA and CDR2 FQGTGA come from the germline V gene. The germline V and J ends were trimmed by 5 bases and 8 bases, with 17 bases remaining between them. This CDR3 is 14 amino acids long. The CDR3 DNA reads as TGTGCCAGCAGCCCAAACTTCGGCGGAGGTACGCAGTATTTT. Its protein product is CASSPNFGGGTQYF.

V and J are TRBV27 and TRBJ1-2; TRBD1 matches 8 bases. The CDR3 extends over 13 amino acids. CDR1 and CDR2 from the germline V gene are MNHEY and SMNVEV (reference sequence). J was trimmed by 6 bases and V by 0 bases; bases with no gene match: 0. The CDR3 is CASSLSTGDGYTF. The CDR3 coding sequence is TGTGCCAGCAGTTTATCGACAGGGGATGGCTACACCTTC.

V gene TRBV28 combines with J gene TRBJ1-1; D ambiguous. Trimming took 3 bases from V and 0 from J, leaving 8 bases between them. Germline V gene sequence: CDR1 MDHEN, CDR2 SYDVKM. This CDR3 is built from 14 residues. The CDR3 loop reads CASSFSGVNTEAFF. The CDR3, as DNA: TGTGCCAGCAGTTTTTCCGGTGTGAACACTGAAGCTTTCTTT. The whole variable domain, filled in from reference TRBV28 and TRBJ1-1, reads DVKVTQSSRYLVKRTGEKVFLECVQDMDHENMFWYRQDPGLGLRLIYFSYDVKMKEKGDIPEGYSVSREKKERFSLILESASTNQTSMYLCASSFSGVNTEAFFGQGTRLTVV.

The CDR3 DNA is TGTGCCAGCAGCTTGTGGGGGCGAGGAGAAGCTTTCTTT. It is translated as CASSLWGRGEAFF. This chain links TRBV5-8 with TRBJ1-1; TRBD1 is a possible D gene (6 bases). This CDR3 contains 13 residues. The germline gives CDR1 SGHTS, CDR2 YDEGEE. V was shortened by 1 base and J by 8 bases, with 12 bases between the two germline ends.

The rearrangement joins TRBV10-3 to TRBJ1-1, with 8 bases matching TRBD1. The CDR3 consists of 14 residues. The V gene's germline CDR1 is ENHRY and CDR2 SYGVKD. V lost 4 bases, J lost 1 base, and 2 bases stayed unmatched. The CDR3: CAISAQGGNTEAFF. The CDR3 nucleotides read TGTGCCATCAGTGCACAGGGGGGGAACACTGAAGCTTTCTTT.

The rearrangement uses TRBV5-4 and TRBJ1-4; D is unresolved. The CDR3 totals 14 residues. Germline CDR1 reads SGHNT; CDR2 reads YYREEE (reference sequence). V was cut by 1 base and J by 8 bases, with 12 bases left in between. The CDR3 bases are TGTGCCAGCAGCTTGTCTGGCGAGGAGGAAAAACTGTTTTTT. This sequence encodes CASSLSGEEEKLFF. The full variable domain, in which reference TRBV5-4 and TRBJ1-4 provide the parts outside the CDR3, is ETGVTQSPTHLIKTRGQQVTLRCSSQSGHNTVSWYQQALGQGPQFIFQYYREEENGRGNFPPRFSGLQFPNYSSELNVNALELDDSALYLCASSLSGEEEKLFFGSGTQLSVL.

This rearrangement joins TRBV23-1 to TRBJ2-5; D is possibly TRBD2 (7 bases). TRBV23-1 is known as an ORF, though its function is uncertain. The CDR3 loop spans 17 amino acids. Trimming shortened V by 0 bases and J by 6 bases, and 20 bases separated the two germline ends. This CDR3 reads CASSQSFGRGLGKTQYF. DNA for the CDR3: TGCGCCAGCAGTCAATCGTTCGGGCGGGGGCTTGGGAAGACCCAGTACTTC.

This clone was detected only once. CDR3 sequence reads: CASTRPREGLQTQYF. CDR3 nucleotide sequence: TGTGCCAGCACGCGGCCCCGGGAGGGCCTTCAGACCCAGTACTTC. The genes are TRBV11-2 and TRBJ2-5; 8 bases align to TRBD2. The length of the CDR3 is 15 residues. V dropped 7 bases and J dropped 6; count of bases not matched to a gene: 13. Germline CDR1 is SGHAT and CDR2 is FQNNGV.

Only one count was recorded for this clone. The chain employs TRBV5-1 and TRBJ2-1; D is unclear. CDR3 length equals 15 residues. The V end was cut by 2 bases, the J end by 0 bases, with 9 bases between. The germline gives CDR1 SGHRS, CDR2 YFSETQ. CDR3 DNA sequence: TGCGCCAGCAGCTTCGACCACAGCTCCTACAATGAGCAGTTCTTC. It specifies CASSFDHSSYNEQFF.

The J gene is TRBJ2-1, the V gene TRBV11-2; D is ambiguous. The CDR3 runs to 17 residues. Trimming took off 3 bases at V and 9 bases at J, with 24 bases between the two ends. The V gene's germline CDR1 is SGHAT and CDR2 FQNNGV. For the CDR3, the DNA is TGTGCCAGCAGCTTCCCCGACGACTCTGGTTGGCGTATTGAGCAGTTCTTC. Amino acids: CASSFPDDSGWRIEQFF.

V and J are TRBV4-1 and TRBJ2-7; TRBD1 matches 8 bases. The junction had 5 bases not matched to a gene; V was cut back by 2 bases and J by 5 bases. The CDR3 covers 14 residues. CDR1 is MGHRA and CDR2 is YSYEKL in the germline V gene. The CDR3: CASSQFPGGHEQYF. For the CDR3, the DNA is TGCGCCAGCAGCCAATTTCCAGGGGGCCACGAGCAGTACTTC.

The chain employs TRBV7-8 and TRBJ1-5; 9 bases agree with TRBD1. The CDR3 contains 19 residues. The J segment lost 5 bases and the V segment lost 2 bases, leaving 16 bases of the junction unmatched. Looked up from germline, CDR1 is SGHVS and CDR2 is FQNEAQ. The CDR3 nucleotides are TGTGCCAGCAGCTTAATCGGGCATACAGGGGGCGATTTATATCAGCCCCAGCATTTT. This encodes CASSLIGHTGGDLYQPQHF.

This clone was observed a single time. The CDR3 region is CATSLSKLRQGGYEQYF. The CDR3 DNA follows: TGTGCCACCAGCCTTTCGAAACTAAGACAGGGAGGCTACGAGCAGTACTTC. V usage is TRBV15 and J usage is TRBJ2-7, with D possibly TRBD1 on 7 matching bases. The germline gives CDR1 LNHNV, CDR2 YYDKDF (reference sequence). The CDR3 is made up of 17 amino acids. V lost 5 bases, J lost 3 bases, and 23 bases lay in between.

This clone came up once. CDR3 sequence reads: CASSTQGARYEQYF. The CDR3 bases are TGTGCCAGTAGTACACAGGGGGCGCGGTACGAGCAGTACTTC. V and J are TRBV19 and TRBJ2-7, with TRBD1 identical over 9 bases. The CDR3 length is 14 residues. Germline V CDR1 and CDR2: LNHDA, SQIVND (reference sequence). Germline trimming cut 4 bases from V and 4 bases from J; bases unmatched to any gene: 5. The whole variable domain, remainder taken from reference TRBV19 and TRBJ2-7, is DGGITQSPKYLFRKEGQNVTLSCEQNLNHDAMYWYRQDPGQGLRLIYYSQIVNDFQKGDIAEGYSVSREKKESFPLTVTSAQKNPTAFYLCASSTQGARYEQYFGPGTRLTVT.

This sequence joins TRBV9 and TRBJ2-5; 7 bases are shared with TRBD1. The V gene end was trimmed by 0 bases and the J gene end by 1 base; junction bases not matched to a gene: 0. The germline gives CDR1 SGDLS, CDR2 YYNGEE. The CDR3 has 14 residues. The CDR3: CASSVGDSQETQYF. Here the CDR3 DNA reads TGTGCCAGCAGCGTAGGGGACAGCCAAGAGACCCAGTACTTC.

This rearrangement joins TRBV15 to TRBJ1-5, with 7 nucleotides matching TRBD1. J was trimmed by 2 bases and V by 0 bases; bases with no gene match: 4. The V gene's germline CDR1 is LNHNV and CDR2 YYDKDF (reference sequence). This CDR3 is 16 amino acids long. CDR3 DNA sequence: TGTGCCACCAGCAGAGAGAGAGACAGGGGCAATCAGCCCCAGCATTTT. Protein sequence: CATSRERDRGNQPQHF.

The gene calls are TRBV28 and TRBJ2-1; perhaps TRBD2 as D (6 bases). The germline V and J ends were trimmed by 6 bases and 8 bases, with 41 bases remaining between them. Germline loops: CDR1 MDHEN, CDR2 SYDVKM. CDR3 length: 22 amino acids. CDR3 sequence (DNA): TGTGCCAGCAGGCCCCAAGGCCGGTCGGGAGAAAGAATTAATGATATTTTCTATGAGCAGTTCTTC. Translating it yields CASRPQGRSGERINDIFYEQFF. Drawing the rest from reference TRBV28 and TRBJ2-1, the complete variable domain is DVKVTQSSRYLVKRTGEKVFLECVQDMDHENMFWYRQDPGLGLRLIYFSYDVKMKEKGDIPEGYSVSREKKERFSLILESASTNQTSMYLCASRPQGRSGERINDIFYEQFFGPGTRLTVL.

The CDR3 DNA follows: TGCAGCGTTGAATCACCCCTAAGACAGACCGGTCGCACAGATACGCAGTATTTT. Translating gives CSVESPLRQTGRTDTQYF. This chain connects TRBV29-1 to TRBJ2-3; maybe TRBD1 (5 bases). V dropped 2 bases and J dropped 1 base, with 22 bases sitting between them. This CDR3 spans 18 amino acids. CDR1 and CDR2 from the germline V gene are SQVTM and ANQGSEA.

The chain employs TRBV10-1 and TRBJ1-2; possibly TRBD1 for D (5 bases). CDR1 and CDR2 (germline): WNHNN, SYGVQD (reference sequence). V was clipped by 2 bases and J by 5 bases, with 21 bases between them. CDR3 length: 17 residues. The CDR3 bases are TGCGCCAGCAGTGAGGCTCGACAGCCAGGGACTATTTATGGCTACACCTTC. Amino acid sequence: CASSEARQPGTIYGYTF.

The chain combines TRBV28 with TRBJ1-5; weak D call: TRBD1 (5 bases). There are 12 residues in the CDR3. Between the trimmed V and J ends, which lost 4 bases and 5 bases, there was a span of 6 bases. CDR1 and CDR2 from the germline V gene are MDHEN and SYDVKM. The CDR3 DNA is TGTGCCAGCAGTTGGGGCGATCAGCCCCAGCATTTT. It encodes CASSWGDQPQHF.

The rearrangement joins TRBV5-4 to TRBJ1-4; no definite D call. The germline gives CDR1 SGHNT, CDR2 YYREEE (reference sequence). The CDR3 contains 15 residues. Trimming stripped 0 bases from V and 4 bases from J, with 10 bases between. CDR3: CASSLDGRGNEKLFF. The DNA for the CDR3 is TGTGCCAGCAGCTTGGATGGACGGGGTAATGAAAAACTGTTTTTT. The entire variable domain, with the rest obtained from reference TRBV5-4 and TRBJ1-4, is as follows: ETGVTQSPTHLIKTRGQQVTLRCSSQSGHNTVSWYQQALGQGPQFIFQYYREEENGRGNFPPRFSGLQFPNYSSELNVNALELDDSALYLCASSLDGRGNEKLFFGSGTQLSVL.

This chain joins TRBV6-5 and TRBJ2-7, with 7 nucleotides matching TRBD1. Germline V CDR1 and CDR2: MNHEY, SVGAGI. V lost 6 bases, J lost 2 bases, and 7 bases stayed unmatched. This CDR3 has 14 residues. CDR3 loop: CASSRNRGPYEQYF. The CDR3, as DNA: TGTGCCAGCAGCCGGAACAGGGGCCCCTACGAGCAGTACTTC.